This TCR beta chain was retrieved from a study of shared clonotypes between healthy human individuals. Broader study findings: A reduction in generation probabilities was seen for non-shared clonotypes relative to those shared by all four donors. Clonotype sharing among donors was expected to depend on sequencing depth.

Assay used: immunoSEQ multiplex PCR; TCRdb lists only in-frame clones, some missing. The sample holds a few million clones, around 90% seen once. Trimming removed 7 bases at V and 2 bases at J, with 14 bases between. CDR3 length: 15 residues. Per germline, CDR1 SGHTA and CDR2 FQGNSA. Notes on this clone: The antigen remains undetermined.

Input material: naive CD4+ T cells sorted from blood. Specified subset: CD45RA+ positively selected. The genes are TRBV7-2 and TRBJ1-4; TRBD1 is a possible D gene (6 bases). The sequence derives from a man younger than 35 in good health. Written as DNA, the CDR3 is TGTGCCAGCACCCGAGGGGGAAGGACTAATGAAAAACTGTTTTTT. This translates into CASTRGGRTNEKLFF.